This is a list of T cell receptor beta chains from one sample in a study of cytomegalovirus exposure and HLA in healthy donors. Profiling relied on immunoSEQ multiplex PCR, and the TCRdb table lists in-frame clones only, not all of them. The sample contains approximately 97,000 clones, roughly 92% of which appear only once. The sequenced sample was PBMCs. The receptor set was obtained from a woman aged 25-40 years in good health and CMV-seropositive. Each CDR3 is given with its conserved first and last residue. A D gene is named only where the DNA matches it firmly. Size values are once, few and many counts, or a class for expanded clones, and some rows have none.

v_call	j_call	clone_size	d_call	cdr3_length	cdr3_nt	cdr3_aa
TRBV30	TRBJ1-3	.	.	13	TGTGCCTGGAGTACGGGAACTGGAAACACCATATATTTT	CAWSTGTGNTIYF
TRBV28	TRBJ1-2	.	.	16	TGTGCCAGCACCACCCCGGGAAGGCGGATGAGTTGGGGCTACACCTTC	CASTTPGRRMSWGYTF
TRBV30	TRBJ2-1	.	.	14	TGTGCCTGGAGTAACCAGGGCTCCTACAATGAGCAGTTCTTC	CAWSNQGSYNEQFF
TRBV4-3	TRBJ2-1	once	.	14	TGCGCCAGCAGCCAATCACGGGGGACCGCCCCTCGGTTCTTC	CASSQSRGTAPRFF
TRBV5-6	TRBJ1-1	.	.	17	TGTGCCAGCAGCTTGGGCCTAGTGGCAGGGTTGATGACTGAAGCTTTCTTT	CASSLGLVAGLMTEAFF
TRBV29-1	TRBJ1-1	.	.	13	TGCAGCGTCCGGGACTCTAACCCCACTGAAGCTTTCTTT	CSVRDSNPTEAFF
TRBV7-9	TRBJ1-1	.	TRBD1	12	TGTGCCAGCAGCCCCGACAGGGTAAAGGCTTTCTTT	CASSPDRVKAFF
TRBV19	TRBJ1-1	.	.	14	TGTGCCAGTAGTCGCTTAGTATACCGCACTGAAGCTTTCTTT	CASSRLVYRTEAFF
TRBV2	TRBJ2-1	.	TRBD2	16	TGTGCCAGCAACCGCCGACTAGCGGGCTCCTACAATGAGCAGTTCTTC	CASNRRLAGSYNEQFF
TRBV4-3	TRBJ1-4	.	.	17	TGCGCCAGCAGCCAAGATAGTATCCAGGGAGGAGGTGAAAAACTGTTTTTT	CASSQDSIQGGGEKLFF
TRBV6-5	TRBJ1-1	.	TRBD1	14	TGTGCCAGCAGTTGGGACAGGGCCCACACTGAAGCTTTCTTT	CASSWDRAHTEAFF
TRBV28	TRBJ1-2	.	.	13	TGTGCCAGCAGTTTTGGCCTGTCTGCCGGCTACACCTTC	CASSFGLSAGYTF
TRBV27	TRBJ1-5	.	.	17	TGTGCCAGAAGAATTAGCCCCAAAACGAGGGGCAATCAGCCCCAGCATTTT	CARRISPKTRGNQPQHF
TRBV7-2	TRBJ1-1	.	.	14	TGTGCCAGCAGCCCCCAAGGGGGGAGGGCTGGATCTTTCTTT	CASSPQGGRAGSFF
TRBV28	TRBJ2-1	.	.	14	TGTGCCAGCAGCGAAAACAGGGATGGCAATGAGCAGTTCTTC	CASSENRDGNEQFF
TRBV27	TRBJ2-2	.	TRBD2	17	TGTGCCAGCACCCTACGGGTGGTAGCGGGACGGATCGGGGAGCTGTTTTTT	CASTLRVVAGRIGELFF
TRBV7-2	TRBJ1-1	.	TRBD1	14	TGTGCCAGCAGCCCACGGACAGGGAACACTGAAGCTTTCTTT	CASSPRTGNTEAFF
TRBV5-4	TRBJ2-5	.	TRBD2	13	TGTGCCAGCAGCGGGGGACTAGCAGGGACCCAGTACTTC	CASSGGLAGTQYF
TRBV10-3	TRBJ2-2	once	.	14	TGTGCCATCAGTGAGGGGACACACACCGGGGAGCTGTTTTTT	CAISEGTHTGELFF
TRBV28	TRBJ1-5	.	.	14	TGTGCCAGCAGTTTATGGCGGAAAAATCAGCCCCAGCATTTT	CASSLWRKNQPQHF